This TCR beta chain was sequenced during a study of cytomegalovirus exposure and HLA in healthy donors. The V and J ends lost 6 bases and 0 bases respectively, with 3 bases between them. The CDR3 has 13 residues. The germline V gene encodes CDR1 MNHEY and CDR2 SMNVEV (reference sequence). PCR primers comprised 60 Vbeta and 13 Jbeta primers. Measured with immunoSEQ multiplex PCR; TCRdb has only the in-frame clones, and not every one. The sample includes about 210,000 clones, 82% of them seen just once. This receptor was obtained from a man aged 35-49 years in good health and CMV-seropositive. The V and J genes are TRBV27 and TRBJ2-6; D is unresolved. Sequenced: PBMCs. CDR3 in amino acids: CASSYSGANVLTF. The CDR3 DNA reads TGTGCCAGCAGCTACTCTGGGGCCAACGTCCTGACTTTC.